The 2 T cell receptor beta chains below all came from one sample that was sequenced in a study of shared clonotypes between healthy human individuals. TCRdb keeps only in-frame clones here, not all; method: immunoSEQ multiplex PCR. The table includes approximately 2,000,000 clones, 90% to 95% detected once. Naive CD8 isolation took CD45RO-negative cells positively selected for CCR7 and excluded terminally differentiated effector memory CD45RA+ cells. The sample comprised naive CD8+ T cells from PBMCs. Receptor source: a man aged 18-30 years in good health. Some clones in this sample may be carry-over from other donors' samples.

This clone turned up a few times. Written as DNA, the CDR3 is TGCAGTGCCAGGGATCCCTCAGCTTTCTTT. As protein: CSARDPSAFF. This rearrangement joins TRBV20-1 to TRBJ1-1; tentatively, D is TRBD1 (5 bases). This CDR3 has 10 amino acids. V lost 6 bases and J lost 10, with 12 bases in between. Germline V CDR1 and CDR2: DFQATT, SNEGSKA (reference sequence).

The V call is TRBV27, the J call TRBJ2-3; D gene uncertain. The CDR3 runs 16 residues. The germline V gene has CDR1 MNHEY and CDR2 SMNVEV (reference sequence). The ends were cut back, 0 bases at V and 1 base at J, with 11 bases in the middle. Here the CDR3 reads CASSLSPGWGTDTQYF. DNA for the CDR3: TGTGCCAGCAGTTTATCCCCGGGCTGGGGCACAGATACGCAGTATTTT.